What follows are 13 T cell receptor beta chains derived from one specimen sequenced in a study of blood T cells in healthy people across ages. Primed by a sample-barcoded 5' primer and a J-beta primer mix, a second PCR proceeded for 7 to 11 cycles. TCRdb called the 5' RACE reads again in MiXCR, with one record for every CDR3 protein. The sample has 1.8 million or so distinct CDR3 sequences; roughly two fifths are singletons. Sequencing was carried out using blood. These receptors originate from a human donor in good health.

This chain links TRBV27 with TRBJ1-2; TRBD1 matches at 10 bases. J was trimmed by 3 bases and V by 3 bases; bases with no gene match: 7. The CDR3 loop spans 16 amino acids. The germline gives CDR1 MNHEY, CDR2 SMNVEV (reference sequence). In nucleotides, the CDR3 is TGTGCCAGCAGTTTTATGGCCGGGACAGGGGACTATGGCTACACCTTC. It encodes CASSFMAGTGDYGYTF.

This clonotype has ten or more counts. The chain links TRBV7-6 to TRBJ2-1; D unresolved. Germline CDR1 SGHVS, CDR2 FNYEAQ. There are 13 residues in the CDR3. The V end was cut by 2 bases, the J end by 6 bases, with 8 bases between. This chain's CDR3 is CASSLRGLNEQFF. Written as DNA, the CDR3 is TGTGCCAGCAGCTTACGTGGGCTCAATGAGCAGTTCTTC.

This clonotype came up a few times. A junction boundary mismatches the germline segment, possibly from a read error. J is TRBJ2-1 and V is TRBV6-2 or TRBV6-3; D gene ambiguous. CDR1 is MNHEY and CDR2 is SVGEGT in the germline V gene. This CDR3 has 17 amino acids. Here the CDR3 reads CVSSYYGTIPSYNEQFF. The CDR3 DNA sequence: TGTGTCAGCAGTTACTATGGAACGATCCCCTCCTACAATGAGCAGTTCTTC.

This rearrangement joins TRBV7-2 to TRBJ2-3, with TRBD2 matching over 13 bases. The V and J ends lost 6 bases and 3 bases, in that order; junction bases with no gene match: 15. The V gene's germline CDR1 is SGHTA and CDR2 FQGNSA. The CDR3 extends over 19 amino acids. CDR3 residues: CASRVAVTSGGVWTDTQYF. As DNA, the CDR3 is TGTGCCAGCAGGGTGGCGGTAACTAGCGGGGGGGTGTGGACAGATACGCAGTATTTT.

The rearrangement uses TRBV2 and TRBJ1-5; TRBD1 is a possible D gene (6 bases). Germline V CDR1 and CDR2: SNHLY, FYNNEI. The germline V and J ends were trimmed by 0 bases and 4 bases, with 7 bases remaining between them. The CDR3 loop spans 14 amino acids. The CDR3 reads CASSEAQGNQPQHF. In DNA form, the CDR3 reads TGTGCCAGCAGTGAAGCGCAGGGGAATCAGCCCCAGCATTTT.

This clonotype was counted ten times or more. The DNA for the CDR3 is TGTGCCAGCAGCCTCGGACAGGTCACAGATACGCAGTATTTT. Protein sequence: CASSLGQVTDTQYF. V is TRBV6-2 or TRBV6-3 and J is TRBJ2-3, with 7 bases lining up with TRBD1. Germline values: CDR1 MNHEY, CDR2 SVGEGT. The CDR3 length is 14 residues. J gave up 2 bases and V 6 bases, and 5 bases lay outside the gene matches.

The sample holds a few counts of this clonotype. The V and J genes are TRBV6-1 and TRBJ2-7; 10 positions agree with TRBD1. Unmatched junction bases numbered 6, after V lost 6 bases and J lost 4 bases. The length of the CDR3 is 14 residues. CDR1 MNHNS and CDR2 SASEGT come from the germline V gene. CDR3 in amino acids: CASRPGQGIYEQYF. In nucleotides, the CDR3 is TGTGCCAGCAGGCCGGGACAGGGGATTTACGAGCAGTACTTC.

This chain connects TRBV7-9 to TRBJ1-1; maybe TRBD1 (6 bases). V lost 5 bases and J lost 2, with 21 bases in between. Germline CDR1 is SEHNR and CDR2 is FQNEAQ (reference sequence). This CDR3 comprises 17 residues. CDR3 amino acids: CASSPLRGGGLNTEAFF. CDR3 sequence (DNA): TGTGCCAGCAGCCCCCTTAGGGGCGGGGGGCTTAACACTGAAGCTTTCTTT.

The chain links TRBV15 to TRBJ2-7; TRBD1 matches 11 bases. The CDR3 length is 14 residues. The junction had 3 bases not matched to a gene; V was cut back by 7 bases and J by 1 base. CDR1 is LNHNV, CDR2 YYDKDF, per germline (reference sequence). CDR3 region: CATTRDRGSYEQYF. The DNA of the CDR3 is TGTGCCACCACCCGGGACAGGGGGTCCTACGAGCAGTACTTC.

Ten or more counts support this clonotype. The genes are TRBV6-5 and TRBJ2-7; D remains unclear. Germline V gene data show CDR1 as MNHEY and CDR2 as SVGAGI. Trimming stripped 2 bases from V and 1 base from J, with 12 bases between. The CDR3 length is 15 residues. The CDR3 is CASSYRAGLSYEQYF. CDR3 sequence (DNA): TGTGCCAGCAGTTACCGGGCAGGCTTATCCTACGAGCAGTACTTC.

This clonotype showed up many times. This sequence joins TRBV9 and TRBJ2-6; 9 bases agree with TRBD1. Germline loops: CDR1 SGDLS, CDR2 YYNGEE. CDR3 length: 16 residues. V was pared by 4 bases and J by 3 bases, with 5 bases of the junction left unmatched. The CDR3 coding sequence is TGTGCCAGCAGCCTTCGACAGGGGGTTGGGGCCAACGTCCTGACTTTC. Translating it yields CASSLRQGVGANVLTF.

This rearrangement joins TRBV7-8 to TRBJ1-1, with D possibly TRBD1 on 5 matching bases. Germline lookup yields CDR1 SGHVS and CDR2 FQNEAQ. The CDR3 loop spans 15 amino acids. Trimming cost V 1 base and J 5 bases, with 14 bases left between them. The chain's CDR3 is CASSLVGVIRTEAFF. Here the CDR3 DNA reads TGTGCCAGCAGCTTAGTAGGGGTCATACGAACTGAAGCTTTCTTT.

This clonotype was observed a handful of times. The chain joins TRBV20-1 to TRBJ1-5; 9 bases are a match to TRBD1. The CDR3 is made up of 15 amino acids. Germline V gene sequence: CDR1 DFQATT, CDR2 SNEGSKA (reference sequence). V lost 5 bases and J lost 6; bases outside the gene matches: 11. The CDR3 nucleotides read TGCAGTGCTGGGACTGGGACAGGGATAGTTCAGCCCCAGCATTTT. Translating gives CSAGTGTGIVQPQHF.